Included here is one T cell receptor (beta chain) sequence, with context. Source study methods: From reference gene primer amplification, estimates of nucleated cell counts were derived. Here immunoSEQ multiplex PCR was the method, and the copy in TCRdb shows in-frame clones only, minus some. V, J and clone size reflect that table, while D and trimming were determined from the DNA. Of 470,000 or so clones listed, roughly 87% are singletons. This CDR3 is built from 15 residues. Trimming took off 1 base at V and 3 bases at J, with 13 bases between the two ends. The germline CDR1 and CDR2 sequences are SGHAT and FQNNGV. This specimen comes from a study of blood T cell repertoires in COVID-19. Study-wide context: Material from acute and convalescent COVID-19 was sourced from the United States, Italy and Spain. PBMCs, B-cell-depleted T cells, or T cells were the source of the cDNA or gDNA that made up the material.

Individuals drawn from approximately 26 US areas were roughly 18 to 95 years old. The TCR sequence derives from a woman between 18 and 30 years old with acute COVID-19. Sequenced material: PBMCs or T cells enriched from blood (not recorded which). The chain recombines TRBV11-2 with TRBJ2-7; unclear D gene. CDR3: CASSLVVELDYEQYF. The CDR3 DNA follows: TGTGCCAGCAGCTTAGTTGTAGAGCTCGACTACGAGCAGTACTTC.